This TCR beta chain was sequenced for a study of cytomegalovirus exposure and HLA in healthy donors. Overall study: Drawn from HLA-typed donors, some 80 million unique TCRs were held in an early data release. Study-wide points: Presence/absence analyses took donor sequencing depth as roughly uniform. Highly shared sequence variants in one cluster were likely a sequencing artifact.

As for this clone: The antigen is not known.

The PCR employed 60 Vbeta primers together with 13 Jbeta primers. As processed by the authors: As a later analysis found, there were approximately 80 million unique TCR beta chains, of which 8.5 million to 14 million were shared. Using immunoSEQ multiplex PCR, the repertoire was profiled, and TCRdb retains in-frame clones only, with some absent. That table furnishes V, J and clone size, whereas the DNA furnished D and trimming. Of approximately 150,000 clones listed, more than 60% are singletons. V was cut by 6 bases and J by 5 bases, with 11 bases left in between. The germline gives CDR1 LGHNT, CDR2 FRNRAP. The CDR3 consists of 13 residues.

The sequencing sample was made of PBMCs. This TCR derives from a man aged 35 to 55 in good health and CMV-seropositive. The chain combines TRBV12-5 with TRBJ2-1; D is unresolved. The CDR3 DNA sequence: TGTGCTAGTGGGGCTAGTGTTGACAATGAGCAGTTCTTC. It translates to CASGASVDNEQFF.